The entry that follows covers one T cell receptor (beta chain) sequence. These data come from a study of blood T cell repertoires in COVID-19. V dropped 4 bases and J dropped 6; count of bases not matched to a gene: 11. Germline-derived CDR1 and CDR2 are MNHNY and SVGAGI (reference sequence). This CDR3 region has 15 residues. The table came from immunoSEQ multiplex PCR; TCRdb's copy has only in-frame clones and leaves some out. The sample consists of around 100,000 clones, less than 90% of them appearing once. Sequencing input: peripheral blood. The chain uses TRBV6-6 and TRBJ2-7; TRBD2 aligns across 8 bases. This receptor was identified in a human donor in a cohort sampled during active COVID-19. This chain's CDR3 is CASSFPGLEGSEQYF. The CDR3 DNA is TGTGCCAGCAGTTTCCCGGGACTAGAGGGCTCCGAGCAGTACTTC.